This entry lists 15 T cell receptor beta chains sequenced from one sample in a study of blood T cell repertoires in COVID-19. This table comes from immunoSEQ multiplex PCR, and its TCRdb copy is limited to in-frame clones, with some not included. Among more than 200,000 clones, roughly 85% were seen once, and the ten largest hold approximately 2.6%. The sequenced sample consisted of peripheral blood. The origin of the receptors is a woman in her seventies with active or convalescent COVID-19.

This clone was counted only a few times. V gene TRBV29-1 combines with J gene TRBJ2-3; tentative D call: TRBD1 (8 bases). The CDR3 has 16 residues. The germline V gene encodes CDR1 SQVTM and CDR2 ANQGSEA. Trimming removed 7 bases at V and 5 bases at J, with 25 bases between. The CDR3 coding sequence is TGCAGCGCCCCATCAGGGGGCGGGGGTAGTGTAGATACGCAGTATTTT. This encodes CSAPSGGGGSVDTQYF.

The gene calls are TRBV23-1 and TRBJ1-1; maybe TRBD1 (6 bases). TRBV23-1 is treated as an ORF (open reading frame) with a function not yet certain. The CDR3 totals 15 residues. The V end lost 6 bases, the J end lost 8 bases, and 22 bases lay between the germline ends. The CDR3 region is CASRNKREQGPEAFF. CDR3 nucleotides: TGCGCCAGCAGAAACAAAAGAGAACAGGGCCCAGAAGCTTTCTTT.

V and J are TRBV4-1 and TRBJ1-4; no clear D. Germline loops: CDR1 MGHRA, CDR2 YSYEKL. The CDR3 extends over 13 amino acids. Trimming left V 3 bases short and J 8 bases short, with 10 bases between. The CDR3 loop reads CASSQERGEKLFF. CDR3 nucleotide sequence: TGCGCCAGCAGCCAGGAGAGAGGAGAAAAACTGTTTTTT.

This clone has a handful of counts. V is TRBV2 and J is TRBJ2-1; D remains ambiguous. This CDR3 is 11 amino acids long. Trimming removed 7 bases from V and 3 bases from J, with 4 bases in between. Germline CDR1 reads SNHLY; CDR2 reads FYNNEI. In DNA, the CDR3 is TGTGCCAGCATAGACTACAATGAGCAGTTCTTC. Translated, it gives CASIDYNEQFF.

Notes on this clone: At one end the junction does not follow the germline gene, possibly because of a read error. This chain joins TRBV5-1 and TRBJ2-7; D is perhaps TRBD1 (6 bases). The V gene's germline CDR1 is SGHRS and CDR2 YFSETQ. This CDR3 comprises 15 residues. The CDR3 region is CASSPIGTPGYGQYF. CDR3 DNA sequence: TGCGCCAGCAGCCCAATCGGGACACCGGGATACGGGCAGTACTTC.

In nucleotides, the CDR3 is TGTGCCAGCAACACACGCCCGGGACTAGCGGCCGAGCAGTTCTTC. Its protein product is CASNTRPGLAAEQFF. The genes are TRBV27 and TRBJ2-1, with 11 nucleotides matching TRBD2. The CDR3 consists of 15 residues. V trimming: 7 bases; J trimming: 10 bases; junction bases outside the gene matches: 12. Germline lookup yields CDR1 MNHEY and CDR2 SMNVEV (reference sequence).

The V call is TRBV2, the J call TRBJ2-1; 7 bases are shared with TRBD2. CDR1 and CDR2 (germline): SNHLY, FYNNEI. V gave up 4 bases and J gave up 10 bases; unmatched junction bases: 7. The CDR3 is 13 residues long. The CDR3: CASSVGGIREQFF. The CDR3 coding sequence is TGTGCCAGCAGTGTGGGGGGGATCAGGGAGCAGTTCTTC.

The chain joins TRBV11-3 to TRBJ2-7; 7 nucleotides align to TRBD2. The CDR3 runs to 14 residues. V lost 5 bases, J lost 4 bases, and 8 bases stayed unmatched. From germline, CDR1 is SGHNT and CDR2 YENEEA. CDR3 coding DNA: TGTGCCAGCAGCCCCGGCGGGAGTAGGTACGAGCAGTACTTC. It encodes CASSPGGSRYEQYF.

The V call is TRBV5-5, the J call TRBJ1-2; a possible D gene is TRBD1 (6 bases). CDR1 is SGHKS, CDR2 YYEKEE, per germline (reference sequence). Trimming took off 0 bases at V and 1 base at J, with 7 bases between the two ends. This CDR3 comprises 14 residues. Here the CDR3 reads CASSLGGGNYGYTF. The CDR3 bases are TGTGCCAGCAGCTTGGGAGGGGGTAACTATGGCTACACCTTC.

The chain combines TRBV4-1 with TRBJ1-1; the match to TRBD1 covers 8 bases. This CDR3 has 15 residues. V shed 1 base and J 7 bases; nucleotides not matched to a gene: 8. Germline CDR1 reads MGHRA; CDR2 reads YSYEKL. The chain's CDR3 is CASSQGMGGTGEAFF. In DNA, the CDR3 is TGCGCCAGCAGCCAAGGAATGGGCGGGACAGGTGAAGCTTTCTTT.

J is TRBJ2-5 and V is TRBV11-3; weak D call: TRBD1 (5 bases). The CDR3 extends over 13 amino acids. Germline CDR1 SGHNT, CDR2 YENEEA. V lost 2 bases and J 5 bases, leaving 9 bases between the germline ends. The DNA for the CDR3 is TGTGCCAGCAGCTTAAACCCAGGGGAGACCCAGTACTTC. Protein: CASSLNPGETQYF.

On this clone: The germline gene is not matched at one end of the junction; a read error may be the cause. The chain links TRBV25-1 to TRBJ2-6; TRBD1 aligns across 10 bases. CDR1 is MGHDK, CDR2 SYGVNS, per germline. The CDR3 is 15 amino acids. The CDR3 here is CASSLSGTGAHVLTF. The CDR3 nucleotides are TGTGCCAGCAGTCTGAGTGGGACAGGGGCCCACGTCCTGACTTTC.

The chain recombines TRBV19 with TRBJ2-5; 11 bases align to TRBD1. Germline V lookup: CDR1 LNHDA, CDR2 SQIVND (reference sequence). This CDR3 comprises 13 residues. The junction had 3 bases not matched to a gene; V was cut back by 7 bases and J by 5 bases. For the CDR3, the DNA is TGTGCCAGTACCGGGACAGGGGGGGAGACCCAGTACTTC. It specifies CASTGTGGETQYF. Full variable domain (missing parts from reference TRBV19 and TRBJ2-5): DGGITQSPKYLFRKEGQNVTLSCEQNLNHDAMYWYRQDPGQGLRLIYYSQIVNDFQKGDIAEGYSVSREKKESFPLTVTSAQKNPTAFYLCASTGTGGETQYFGPGTRLLVL.

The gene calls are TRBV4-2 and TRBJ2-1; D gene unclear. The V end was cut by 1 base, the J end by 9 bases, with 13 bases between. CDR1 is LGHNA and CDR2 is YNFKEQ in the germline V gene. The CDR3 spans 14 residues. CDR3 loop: CASSQGWSSGEQFF. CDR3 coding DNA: TGTGCCAGCAGCCAAGGGTGGTCCTCCGGTGAGCAGTTCTTC.

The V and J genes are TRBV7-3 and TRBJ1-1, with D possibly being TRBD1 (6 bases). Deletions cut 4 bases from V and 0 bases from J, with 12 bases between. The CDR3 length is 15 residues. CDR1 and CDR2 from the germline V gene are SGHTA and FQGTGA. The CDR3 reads CASSSLGGLNTEAFF. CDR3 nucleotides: TGTGCCAGCAGCTCCCTAGGGGGACTGAACACTGAAGCTTTCTTT.